This TCR beta chain was captured in a study of identical twins (dated by TCRdb to the mid-2010s). With respect to the entire study: The study deep-sequenced TCR alpha and beta repertoires from monozygotic twins, unrelated adults of various ages and cord blood to test whether fetal clonotypes persist. Replicate twin experiments were performed at different times using different library preparation protocols to rule out contamination.

Measured from the cysteine to the phenylalanine, the CDR3 is 14 residues long. Only the CDR3 part of the read is kept: 42 bases, read in frame from the first base. Deletion took 1 base off V and 2 bases off J, with a span of 9 bases between the germline ends. Via the germline V gene (reference sequence), CDR1 is MNHEY and CDR2 SMNVEV. The protocol used for the library was 5' RACE. Sequencing was carried out with an Illumina HiSeq 2000. A universal primer binding site was added through template switching, and the final cDNA carried a unique molecular identifier so that TCR cDNA molecules could be counted accurately. Specific primers in the conserved constant-segment region were used to synthesize first-strand cDNA for the TCR alpha and beta chains. Each cDNA library was double barcoded, with a SMART-Mk sample barcode plus Illumina barcodes, to control for contamination. TruSeq adapter sequences, together with Illumina sample barcodes, were added in two successive PCR steps. The Illumina HiSeq platform was used with custom primers to sequence TCR alpha and beta cDNA libraries. The published analysis was carried out like this. MiGEC processed the raw reads to extract unique molecular identifiers, while MiXCR was used to determine the CDR3 positions. For each individual, recombination models were inferred using an EM algorithm with the repgenHMM and IGoR tools. The tcR package in R was used for shared clonotype analysis, with sharing normalized by the product of cloneset sizes. To study raw recombination free of thymic and clonal selection effects, out-of-frame nonproductive sequences were analyzed. Using fastp trimming at Q25 and MiXCR clonotype assembly, TCRdb reanalyzed the public sequencing data and kept in-frame beta chains. CDR3 protein sequences are deduplicated, and each keeps its most common genes and DNA. These V and J calls are TCRdb output, not the study's own analysis. Counted in this sample were roughly 770,000 distinct CDR3 sequences; 15% to 20% of them appeared once. Around 13% of the sample rests with the top ten.

Study-wide findings and limitations: Compared with coincidental sharing between unrelated individuals, an excess of low generation-probability sequences was observed among out-of-frame TCR alpha sequences shared between twins. Excess twin sharing in beta out-of-frame sequences was weaker because fewer shared sequences lowered the signal-to-noise ratio. Zero-insertion analyses could be partly confounded by invariant T cells such as MAIT and iNKT, although diverse VJ usage argued against such confounding for most clonotypes. Fewer insertions were carried by abundant cord blood beta clonotypes, a similar but weaker trend appeared in young adult naive repertoires, and no such trend appeared in memory repertoires. Recombination models systematically underestimated out-of-frame TCR alpha sharing in monozygotic twins but agreed with sharing between unrelated individuals. Because the same donors could not be followed over many years, the conclusions depended on cross-sectional statistical analysis.

This clonotype has only a few counts. This clone's antigen is unknown. One base away there is no much larger clone; base qualities are not given. Only healthy Caucasian donors were included. The twin cohort consisted of three pairs of female monozygotic twins, all aged about 18 to 29 years. RNA for TCR libraries was isolated from peripheral blood mononuclear cells. The sample was also reused in another study, on T cells expressing NK-cell markers. Looking at the second paper: TCR beta-chain repertoires were profiled in sorted CD3+CD56+NKG2C+, CD3+CD56+NKG2C- and CD3+CD56-NKG2C+ T-cell subsets from about 8 donors. Among the eight sequenced donors, only one was HCMV-seronegative, while the other seven were HCMV-seropositive. In several experiments an anti-gammadeltaTCR antibody was added to restrict sorting to alphabetaTCR-expressing T cells. In a handful of donors, the dominant CD3+CD56+NKG2C+ clonotypes ranked among the top 10 CD8+ clonotypes, making up roughly 1.0-8% of CD8+ T cells. Those dominant clonotypes were again the most abundant among CD3+CD56-NKG2C+ cells in several donors, at about 28.3-65%. It remained unclear whether the expanded NKG2C-expressing T cell clones were specific for HCMV antigens. The study sequenced eight donors, all healthy volunteers chosen at random: three men and five women. To determine HCMV serostatus, a commercial ELISA kit was used to detect HCMV-specific IgG in serum. Bulk peripheral blood T-cell repertoires were additionally sequenced from unsorted PBMC for six donors. MIGEC handled demultiplexing of the reads and grouping by UMI, while MiTCR was used to assemble and quantify clonotypes. To remove erroneous sequences, TCR cDNA sequences were retained only when supported by two or more reads. The tcR package was used for downstream repertoire analysis, and clonotypes were matched between fractions using CDR3 nucleotide sequence together with V segment. VDJmatch was used to annotate antigen specificity against VDJdb, with one amino acid substitution allowed in CDR3.

The sequence is built from TRBV27 and TRBJ2-7; no confident D gene assignment can be made. The sequence came from a woman aged 18-29 years in good health. The sample taken for sequencing was PBMCs. The CDR3 loop reads CASSLFPSAYEQYF. The nucleotides read TGTGCCAGCAGTTTATTCCCTTCTGCCTACGAGCAGTACTTC.